This TCR beta chain stems from a study of OX40 agonist ivuxolimab in advanced cancers. About the investigation overall: Ivuxolimab, which targeted the costimulatory receptor OX40 (CD134), was an agonistic, fully human IgG2 monoclonal antibody. The paper reports the monotherapy dose-escalation portion (N ≈ 50 patients) of the phase I ivuxolimab trial. Intravenous ivuxolimab was administered to patients every 2 weeks at six dose levels: 0.01, 0.1, 0.3, 1.5, 3 and 10 mg/kg. Prior anti-PD-1, anti-PD-L1 or anti-CTLA-4 therapy was permitted, and approximately 42% of dose-escalation patients had received checkpoint inhibitors. Peripheral TCRbeta sequencing was intended to test whether TCR sequence diversity was altered and clonal T-cell expansion was caused by ivuxolimab. Of the approximately 54 patients in dose escalation, around 19 had hepatocellular carcinoma, some 15 had melanoma, 9 had renal cell carcinoma and 9 had head and neck cancer. In the dose-escalation cohort, nearly 85% of patients were male, and the mean age was roughly 60 years with a range of roughly 20 to 79. Partial responses occurred in three dose-escalation patients: two with cutaneous melanoma and one with hepatocellular carcinoma. Overall results and qualifications from the work: On average, CD8+ T cells showed more expanded clones than CD4+ T cells after ivuxolimab. At doses from 0.1 to 3.0 mg/kg, clonal expansion was seen in both CD4+ and CD8+ blood T cells between baseline and week 6. In the 0.1-3.0 mg/kg groups, partial responders were among the patients with the lowest normalized peripheral clonal expansion, particularly in CD8+ T cells. Antigen specificity was not determined for the clonally expanded peripheral T cells. Low levels of normalized T-cell clonal expansion were also seen in some patients who did not respond.

For sequencing of the TCRbeta CDR3 region, genomic DNA was extracted from the sorted cells. The immunoSEQ Assay was used to sequence the TCRbeta CDR3 regions. TCRdb holds this immuneACCESS table with in-frame rearrangements only. Some clones are missing; in checked studies, unresolved V genes explain under half, and the rest has no known cause. This sample has roughly 56,000 clones in its table, and roughly 86% of those were observed once. The ten largest clones add up to roughly 3% of the sample. Relative to germline, V is 0 bases shorter and J is 10 bases shorter, with 14 bases between their ends. From the cysteine through the phenylalanine, the CDR3 covers 15 amino acids. Just CDR3 DNA is preserved here, 45 bases in frame from base 1. Looking up the germline V gene yields CDR1 SGDLS and CDR2 YYNGEE. The trial excluded patients who had a history of autoimmune disease or who were on systemic immunosuppression. Peripheral blood for TCR sequencing was drawn from every dose cohort at baseline, at cycle 4 day 1 and at cycle 7 day 1. The samples were taken from a phase I, first-in-human, multicenter, open-label dose-escalation trial of ivuxolimab. Adults with locally advanced or metastatic melanoma, renal cell carcinoma, hepatocellular carcinoma or head and neck squamous cell carcinoma were enrolled in the trial. Before TCR sequencing, CD4+ and CD8+ T cells were separately sorted from peripheral blood.

A remark on this clone: This clone's antigen is unknown. The input lacks base qualities; no much larger clone sits a single base away.

Specimen: CD4+ or CD8+ T cells sorted from blood, collected in a trial of the OX40 agonist ivuxolimab. The sequence joins TRBV9 to TRBJ1-6, with a weak D call of TRBD1 (5 bases match). The sequence came from an adult with an advanced solid tumor such as melanoma, head and neck, liver or kidney cancer. The bases are TGTGCCAGCAGCGTAGCGAGGGACTTCGGATCACCCCTCCACTTT. It encodes CASSVARDFGSPLHF.